Listed below are T cell receptor beta chains from one sample, sequenced in a study of control samples from healthy donors and cancer patients. This table comes from immunoSEQ multiplex PCR, and its TCRdb copy is limited to in-frame clones, with some not included. Among 100,000 to 150,000 clones listed, over 75% were seen once. What was sequenced was blood. The receptors derive from a man aged 40-50 years in good health. Each CDR3 is given with its conserved first and last residue. The order of the fields is J gene, D gene, V gene, clone size, CDR3 protein, CDR3 DNA. A D gene is named only where the DNA matches it firmly. Not every row has a clone size; where given, it reads once, few, many or a size class.

J gene: TRBJ1-1; D gene: .; V gene: TRBV11-2; clone size: .; CDR3 protein: CASSLVKNTEAFF; CDR3 DNA: TGTGCCAGCAGCTTAGTGAAGAACACTGAAGCTTTCTTT
J gene: TRBJ2-3; D gene: .; V gene: TRBV9; clone size: .; CDR3 protein: CASSARPRGGTDTQYF; CDR3 DNA: TGTGCCAGCAGCGCAAGGCCAAGGGGAGGCACAGATACGCAGTATTTT
J gene: TRBJ2-7; D gene: .; V gene: TRBV7-9; clone size: .; CDR3 protein: CASSSLGAQYF; CDR3 DNA: TGTGCCAGCAGCTCACTTGGGGCGCAGTACTTC
J gene: TRBJ1-2; D gene: TRBD1; V gene: TRBV4-1; clone size: .; CDR3 protein: CASSPVGQGRTNYGYTF; CDR3 DNA: TGCGCCAGCAGCCCCGTGGGACAGGGGAGGACTAACTATGGCTACACCTTC
J gene: TRBJ2-5; D gene: .; V gene: TRBV5-5; clone size: .; CDR3 protein: CASSLEQGVGETQYF; CDR3 DNA: TGTGCCAGCAGCTTGGAACAGGGAGTGGGGGAGACCCAGTACTTC
J gene: TRBJ2-7; D gene: TRBD2; V gene: TRBV11-3; clone size: .; CDR3 protein: CASTSGGEYEQYF; CDR3 DNA: TGTGCCAGCACAAGCGGGGGGGAATACGAGCAGTACTTC
J gene: TRBJ1-1; D gene: .; V gene: TRBV6-6; clone size: .; CDR3 protein: CASSYPRLENTEAFF; CDR3 DNA: TGTGCCAGCAGTTACCCGCGCTTGGAGAACACTGAAGCTTTCTTT
J gene: TRBJ1-2; D gene: .; V gene: TRBV14; clone size: .; CDR3 protein: CASSQDTAAYGYTF; CDR3 DNA: TGTGCCAGCAGCCAAGATACAGCAGCCTATGGCTACACCTTC
J gene: TRBJ1-5; D gene: .; V gene: TRBV30; clone size: .; CDR3 protein: CAWGGRRDNQPQHF; CDR3 DNA: TGTGCCTGGGGTGGACGGAGGGACAATCAGCCCCAGCATTTT
J gene: TRBJ2-5; D gene: .; V gene: TRBV25-1; clone size: .; CDR3 protein: CASSELGARAEKETQYF; CDR3 DNA: TGTGCCAGCAGTGAATTAGGTGCCAGGGCCGAAAAAGAGACCCAGTACTTC
J gene: TRBJ2-5; D gene: .; V gene: TRBV10-1; clone size: .; CDR3 protein: CASSDDGQETQYF; CDR3 DNA: TGCGCCAGCAGTGACGACGGCCAAGAGACCCAGTACTTC
J gene: TRBJ2-1; D gene: TRBD2; V gene: TRBV7-2; clone size: .; CDR3 protein: CASSFKTSGGSSYNEQFF; CDR3 DNA: TGTGCCAGCAGCTTCAAAACTAGCGGGGGGAGCTCCTACAATGAGCAGTTCTTC
J gene: TRBJ1-1; D gene: .; V gene: TRBV4-1; clone size: .; CDR3 protein: CASSQGQGSEAFF; CDR3 DNA: TGCGCCAGCAGCCAAGGGCAGGGCTCTGAAGCTTTCTTT
J gene: TRBJ1-3; D gene: .; V gene: TRBV25-1; clone size: .; CDR3 protein: CASISPGNTIYF; CDR3 DNA: TGTGCCAGCATTTCCCCAGGAAACACCATATATTTT
J gene: TRBJ2-7; D gene: .; V gene: TRBV6-1; clone size: .; CDR3 protein: CASSGLKGPAPYEQYF; CDR3 DNA: TGTGCCAGCAGTGGGCTAAAAGGACCCGCGCCCTACGAGCAGTACTTC
J gene: TRBJ2-5; D gene: .; V gene: TRBV4-1; clone size: few; CDR3 protein: CASSQGGGLQETQYF; CDR3 DNA: TGCGCCAGCAGCCAAGGGGGCGGACTGCAAGAGACCCAGTACTTC
J gene: TRBJ1-2; D gene: TRBD1; V gene: TRBV29-1; clone size: .; CDR3 protein: CSVVGQGGGYTF; CDR3 DNA: TGCAGCGTTGTGGGACAGGGAGGTGGCTACACCTTC
J gene: TRBJ2-7; D gene: .; V gene: TRBV27; clone size: .; CDR3 protein: CASSLFGGTPYEQYF; CDR3 DNA: TGTGCCAGCAGTTTATTTGGGGGGACCCCCTACGAGCAGTACTTC
J gene: TRBJ1-1; D gene: TRBD1; V gene: TRBV5-1; clone size: .; CDR3 protein: CASSHGQGQGALGNTEAFF; CDR3 DNA: TGCGCCAGCAGCCACGGCCAAGGACAGGGGGCCTTGGGGAACACTGAAGCTTTCTTT
J gene: TRBJ2-7; D gene: TRBD1; V gene: TRBV7-2; clone size: .; CDR3 protein: CASRRDSLADEQYF; CDR3 DNA: TGTGCCAGCAGACGGGACAGTTTGGCCGACGAGCAGTACTTC
J gene: TRBJ2-5; D gene: TRBD2; V gene: TRBV30; clone size: .; CDR3 protein: CAWVSGGETQYF; CDR3 DNA: TGTGCCTGGGTTAGCGGGGGAGAGACCCAGTACTTC
J gene: TRBJ1-5; D gene: TRBD1; V gene: TRBV7-9; clone size: .; CDR3 protein: CASSGTGSGNQPQHF; CDR3 DNA: TGTGCCAGCAGCGGGACAGGGAGTGGCAATCAGCCCCAGCATTTT
J gene: TRBJ2-3; D gene: TRBD2; V gene: TRBV7-8; clone size: .; CDR3 protein: CASSLGGGADTQYF; CDR3 DNA: TGTGCCAGCAGCTTAGGCGGGGGGGCGGATACGCAGTATTTT
J gene: TRBJ2-1; D gene: TRBD2; V gene: TRBV25-1; clone size: .; CDR3 protein: CASSPGGGVLSYNEQFF; CDR3 DNA: TGTGCCAGCAGTCCAGGCGGGGGGGTCCTCTCCTACAATGAGCAGTTCTTC
J gene: TRBJ2-5; D gene: TRBD2; V gene: TRBV2; clone size: .; CDR3 protein: CASSVSGGRETQYF; CDR3 DNA: TGTGCCAGCAGTGTTAGCGGGGGGCGAGAGACCCAGTACTTC
J gene: TRBJ1-3; D gene: .; V gene: TRBV10-2; clone size: .; CDR3 protein: CASEGGNTIYF; CDR3 DNA: TGCGCCAGCGAAGGTGGAAACACCATATATTTT
J gene: TRBJ1-5; D gene: .; V gene: TRBV29-1; clone size: .; CDR3 protein: CSVSTGAHREPQHF; CDR3 DNA: TGCAGCGTTTCAACAGGCGCTCACCGGGAGCCCCAGCATTTT
J gene: TRBJ1-4; D gene: .; V gene: TRBV5-8; clone size: .; CDR3 protein: CASSFSREGSEKLFF; CDR3 DNA: TGTGCCAGCAGCTTCTCGCGGGAAGGGAGTGAAAAACTGTTTTTT
J gene: TRBJ1-6; D gene: .; V gene: TRBV12-3/TRBV12-4; clone size: .; CDR3 protein: CASRRDGNSPLHF; CDR3 DNA: TGTGCCAGCAGACGGGACGGAAATTCACCCCTCCACTTT
J gene: TRBJ1-1; D gene: TRBD1; V gene: TRBV6-5; clone size: once; CDR3 protein: CASRYRQGGAEAFF; CDR3 DNA: TGTGCCAGCAGGTACCGACAGGGTGGCGCTGAAGCTTTCTTT
J gene: TRBJ2-6; D gene: .; V gene: TRBV24-1; clone size: .; CDR3 protein: CATSDSLGAKGANVLTF; CDR3 DNA: TGTGCCACCAGTGATTCTCTAGGGGCTAAAGGGGCCAACGTCCTGACTTTC
J gene: TRBJ2-5; D gene: TRBD2; V gene: TRBV29-1; clone size: .; CDR3 protein: CSVEAFSGGGGQETQYF; CDR3 DNA: TGCAGCGTTGAAGCGTTCAGCGGGGGCGGGGGGCAAGAGACCCAGTACTTC
J gene: TRBJ2-5; D gene: .; V gene: TRBV30; clone size: .; CDR3 protein: CAAGKTQYF; CDR3 DNA: TGTGCGGCGGGAAAGACCCAGTACTTC
J gene: TRBJ2-7; D gene: TRBD1; V gene: TRBV7-9; clone size: .; CDR3 protein: CASTHGGQSYEQYF; CDR3 DNA: TGTGCCAGCACCCATGGGGGACAGTCCTACGAGCAGTACTTC
J gene: TRBJ2-2; D gene: .; V gene: TRBV18; clone size: .; CDR3 protein: CASSPRTVNTGELFF; CDR3 DNA: TGTGCCAGCTCACCACGGACTGTGAACACCGGGGAGCTGTTTTTT
J gene: TRBJ2-1; D gene: TRBD2; V gene: TRBV11-3; clone size: .; CDR3 protein: CASSLGPAGGQYNEQFF; CDR3 DNA: TGTGCCAGCAGCTTAGGGCCAGCGGGGGGGCAGTACAATGAGCAGTTCTTC
J gene: TRBJ1-1; D gene: .; V gene: TRBV14; clone size: many; CDR3 protein: CASSQEWGVPTEAFF; CDR3 DNA: TGTGCCAGCAGCCAAGAATGGGGAGTCCCCACTGAAGCTTTCTTT
J gene: TRBJ2-5; D gene: .; V gene: TRBV7-9; clone size: .; CDR3 protein: CASSRRRGQETQYF; CDR3 DNA: TGTGCCAGCAGCCGCCGTAGGGGCCAAGAGACCCAGTACTTC
J gene: TRBJ2-1; D gene: TRBD2; V gene: TRBV3-1/TRBV3-2; clone size: .; CDR3 protein: CASRTSGVDEQFF; CDR3 DNA: TGTGCCAGCCGGACTAGCGGGGTCGATGAGCAGTTCTTC
J gene: TRBJ2-7; D gene: TRBD1; V gene: TRBV4-1; clone size: few; CDR3 protein: CASSHPGQGVYEQYF; CDR3 DNA: TGCGCCAGCAGCCATCCCGGACAGGGGGTGTACGAGCAGTACTTC
J gene: TRBJ1-3; D gene: .; V gene: TRBV12-5; clone size: .; CDR3 protein: CASGLVQEYSGNTIYF; CDR3 DNA: TGTGCTAGTGGTTTGGTACAGGAATACTCTGGAAACACCATATATTTT
J gene: TRBJ1-2; D gene: .; V gene: TRBV29-1; clone size: .; CDR3 protein: CSVAEGRWGYTF; CDR3 DNA: TGCAGCGTTGCGGAGGGTCGGTGGGGCTACACCTTC
J gene: TRBJ1-2; D gene: .; V gene: TRBV18; clone size: .; CDR3 protein: CASSPQELLTSYGYTF; CDR3 DNA: TGTGCCAGCTCACCACAGGAACTCCTAACTAGCTATGGCTACACCTTC
J gene: TRBJ2-4; D gene: .; V gene: TRBV11-3; clone size: .; CDR3 protein: CASSFRSGRGSNIQYF; CDR3 DNA: TGTGCCAGCAGCTTCCGGAGTGGGAGGGGGTCGAACATTCAGTACTTC
J gene: TRBJ2-7; D gene: .; V gene: TRBV6-1; clone size: few; CDR3 protein: CASSEAGGLDEQYF; CDR3 DNA: TGTGCCAGCAGTGAAGCCGGGGGCCTGGACGAGCAGTACTTC
J gene: TRBJ2-7; D gene: TRBD2; V gene: TRBV6-2/TRBV6-3; clone size: once; CDR3 protein: CASSPLLAASSYEQYF; CDR3 DNA: TGTGCCAGCAGTCCCCTCCTAGCGGCGAGCTCCTACGAGCAGTACTTC
J gene: TRBJ2-1; D gene: .; V gene: TRBV11-2; clone size: few; CDR3 protein: CASSSTRVGGLSHEQFF; CDR3 DNA: TGTGCCAGCAGCTCCACTAGGGTCGGTGGGTTGAGCCATGAGCAGTTCTTC
J gene: TRBJ2-7; D gene: TRBD2; V gene: TRBV9; clone size: .; CDR3 protein: CASNPTSGGPQVQYF; CDR3 DNA: TGTGCCAGCAACCCAACTAGCGGGGGGCCCCAAGTGCAGTACTTC
J gene: TRBJ2-5; D gene: .; V gene: TRBV30; clone size: .; CDR3 protein: CAWSVGGTETQYF; CDR3 DNA: TGTGCCTGGAGTGTAGGCGGGACAGAGACCCAGTACTTC
J gene: TRBJ1-1; D gene: TRBD1; V gene: TRBV5-1; clone size: .; CDR3 protein: CASSQTGGENTEAFF; CDR3 DNA: TGCGCCAGCAGCCAAACAGGGGGTGAGAACACTGAAGCTTTCTTT
J gene: TRBJ2-2; D gene: TRBD1; V gene: TRBV12-5; clone size: .; CDR3 protein: CASGWVPGQGEGGELFF; CDR3 DNA: TGTGCTAGTGGTTGGGTACCGGGACAGGGAGAAGGCGGGGAGCTGTTTTTT
J gene: TRBJ1-1; D gene: .; V gene: TRBV10-3; clone size: .; CDR3 protein: CAISESEGWIVTEAFF; CDR3 DNA: TGTGCCATCAGTGAGTCGGAGGGATGGATCGTTACTGAAGCTTTCTTT
J gene: TRBJ1-5; D gene: .; V gene: TRBV5-6; clone size: once; CDR3 protein: CASSLAGERRNQPQHF; CDR3 DNA: TGTGCCAGCAGCTTGGCCGGGGAACGGAGAAATCAGCCCCAGCATTTT
J gene: TRBJ1-1; D gene: .; V gene: TRBV4-3; clone size: .; CDR3 protein: CASSQAYRDEGGAFF; CDR3 DNA: TGCGCCAGCAGCCAAGCCTACCGGGACGAAGGAGGAGCTTTCTTT
J gene: TRBJ1-4; D gene: .; V gene: TRBV21-1; clone size: .; CDR3 protein: CASSKELQTGTEKLFF; CDR3 DNA: TGTGCCAGCAGCAAAGAACTCCAGACAGGCACTGAAAAACTGTTTTTT
J gene: TRBJ1-5; D gene: .; V gene: TRBV4-1; clone size: once; CDR3 protein: CASSQYTGLQPQHF; CDR3 DNA: TGCGCCAGCAGCCAGTACACAGGGCTACAGCCCCAGCATTTT
J gene: TRBJ1-2; D gene: .; V gene: TRBV21-1; clone size: .; CDR3 protein: CASSKGGNRDGRGGYTF; CDR3 DNA: TGTGCCAGCAGCAAAGGGGGGAATCGAGACGGCCGGGGTGGCTACACCTTC
J gene: TRBJ2-5; D gene: .; V gene: TRBV18; clone size: .; CDR3 protein: CASSPGGLRRGQETQYF; CDR3 DNA: TGTGCCAGCTCCCCCGGGGGGCTAAGACGTGGGCAAGAGACCCAGTACTTC
J gene: TRBJ2-7; D gene: TRBD1; V gene: TRBV5-4; clone size: .; CDR3 protein: CASSLGQGWNEQYF; CDR3 DNA: TGTGCCAGCAGCTTGGGACAGGGATGGAACGAGCAGTACTTC
J gene: TRBJ2-7; D gene: TRBD2; V gene: TRBV4-3; clone size: once; CDR3 protein: CASSQEPPRSGTPYEQYF; CDR3 DNA: TGCGCCAGCAGCCAAGAGCCCCCGAGAAGCGGGACTCCCTACGAGCAGTACTTC